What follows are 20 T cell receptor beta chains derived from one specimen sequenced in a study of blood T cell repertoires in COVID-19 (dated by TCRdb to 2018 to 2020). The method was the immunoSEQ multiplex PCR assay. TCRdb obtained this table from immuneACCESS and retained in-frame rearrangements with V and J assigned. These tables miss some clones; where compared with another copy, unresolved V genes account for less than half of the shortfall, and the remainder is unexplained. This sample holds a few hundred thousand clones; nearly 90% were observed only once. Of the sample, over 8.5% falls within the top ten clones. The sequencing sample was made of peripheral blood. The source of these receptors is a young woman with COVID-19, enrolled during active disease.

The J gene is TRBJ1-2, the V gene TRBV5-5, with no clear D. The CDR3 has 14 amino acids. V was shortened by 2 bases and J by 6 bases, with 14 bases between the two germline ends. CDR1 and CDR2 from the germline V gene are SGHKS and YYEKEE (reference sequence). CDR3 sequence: CASSFDPGENGYTF. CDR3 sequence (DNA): TGTGCCAGCAGCTTCGACCCCGGAGAGAATGGCTACACCTTC.

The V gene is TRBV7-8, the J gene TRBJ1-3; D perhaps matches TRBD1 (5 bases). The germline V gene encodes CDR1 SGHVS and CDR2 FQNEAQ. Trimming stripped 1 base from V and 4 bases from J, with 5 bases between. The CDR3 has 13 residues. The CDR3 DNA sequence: TGTGCCAGCAGCTTAGACAGGGGAAACACCATATATTTT. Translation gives CASSLDRGNTIYF.

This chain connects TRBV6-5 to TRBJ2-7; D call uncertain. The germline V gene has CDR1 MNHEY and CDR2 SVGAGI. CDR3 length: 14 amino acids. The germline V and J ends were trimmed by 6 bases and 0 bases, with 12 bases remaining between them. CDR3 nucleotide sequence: TGTGCCAGCAGGAAGACGAGGAGCTCCTACGAGCAGTACTTC. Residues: CASRKTRSSYEQYF.

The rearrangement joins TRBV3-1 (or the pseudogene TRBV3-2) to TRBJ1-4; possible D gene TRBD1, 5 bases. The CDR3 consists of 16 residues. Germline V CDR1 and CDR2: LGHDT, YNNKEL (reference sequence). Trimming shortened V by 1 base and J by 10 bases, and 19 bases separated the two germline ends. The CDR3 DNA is TGTGCCAGCAGCCAAGGAGGCGGACAAATGGGGTTAAAACTGTTTTTT. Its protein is CASSQGGGQMGLKLFF.

CDR3 loop: CASKRVNTEAFF. The CDR3 DNA reads TGTGCCAGCAAGAGGGTAAACACTGAAGCTTTCTTT. The chain links TRBV2 to TRBJ1-1; D gene ambiguous. The CDR3 consists of 12 residues. Trimming cost V 7 bases and J 2 bases, with 8 bases left between them. The germline CDR1 and CDR2 sequences are SNHLY and FYNNEI.

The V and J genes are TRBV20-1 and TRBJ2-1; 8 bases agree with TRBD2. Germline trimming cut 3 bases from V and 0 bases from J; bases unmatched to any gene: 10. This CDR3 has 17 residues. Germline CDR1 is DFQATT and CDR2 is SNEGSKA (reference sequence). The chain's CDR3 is CSASTSGGSSSYNEQFF. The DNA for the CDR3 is TGCAGTGCTAGTACCAGCGGGGGATCAAGCTCCTACAATGAGCAGTTCTTC.

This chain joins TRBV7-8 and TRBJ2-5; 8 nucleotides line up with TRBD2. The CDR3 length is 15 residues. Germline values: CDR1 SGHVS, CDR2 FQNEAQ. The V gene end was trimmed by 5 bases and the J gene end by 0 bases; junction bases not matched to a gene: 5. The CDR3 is CASSPQRGHQETQYF. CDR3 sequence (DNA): TGTGCCAGCAGCCCCCAGCGGGGGCACCAAGAGACCCAGTACTTC.

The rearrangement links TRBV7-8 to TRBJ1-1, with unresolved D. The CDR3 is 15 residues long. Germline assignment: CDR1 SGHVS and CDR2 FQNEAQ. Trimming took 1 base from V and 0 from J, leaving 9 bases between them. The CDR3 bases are TGTGCCAGCAGCTTAGATCTAAGTCTGAACACTGAAGCTTTCTTT. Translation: CASSLDLSLNTEAFF.

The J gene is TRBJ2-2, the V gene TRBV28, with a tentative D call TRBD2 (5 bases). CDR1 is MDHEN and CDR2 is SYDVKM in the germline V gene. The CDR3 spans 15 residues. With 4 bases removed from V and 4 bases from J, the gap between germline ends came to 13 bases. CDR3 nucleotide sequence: TGTGCCAGCAGTTCTACCCGAGGGAGCACCGGGGAGCTGTTTTTT. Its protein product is CASSSTRGSTGELFF.

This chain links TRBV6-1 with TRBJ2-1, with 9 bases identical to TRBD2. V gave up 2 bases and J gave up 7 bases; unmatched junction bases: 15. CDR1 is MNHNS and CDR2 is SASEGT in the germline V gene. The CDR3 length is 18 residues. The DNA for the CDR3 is TGTGCCAGCAGTGAAAAGTCACCCGGGACTAGCTTTGTGAATGAGCAGTTCTTC. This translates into CASSEKSPGTSFVNEQFF.

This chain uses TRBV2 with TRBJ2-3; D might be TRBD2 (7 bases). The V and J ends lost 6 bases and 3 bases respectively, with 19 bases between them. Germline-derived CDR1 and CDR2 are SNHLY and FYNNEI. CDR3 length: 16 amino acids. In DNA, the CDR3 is TGTGCCAGCAGACTGGCGGGGGCTCCTACAACAGATACGCAGTATTTT. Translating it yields CASRLAGAPTTDTQYF.

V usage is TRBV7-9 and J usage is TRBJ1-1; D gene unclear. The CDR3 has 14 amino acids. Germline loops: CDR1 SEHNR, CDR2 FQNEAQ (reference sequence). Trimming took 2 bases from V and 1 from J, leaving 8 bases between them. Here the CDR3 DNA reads TGTGCCAGCAGCTTAAGCACAGCGAACACTGAAGCTTTCTTT. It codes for CASSLSTANTEAFF. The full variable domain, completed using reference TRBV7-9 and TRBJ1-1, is DTGVSQNPRHKITKRGQNVTFRCDPISEHNRLYWYRQTLGQGPEFLTYFQNEAQLEKSRLLSDRFSAERPKGSFSTLEIQRTEQGDSAMYLCASSLSTANTEAFFGQGTRLTVV.

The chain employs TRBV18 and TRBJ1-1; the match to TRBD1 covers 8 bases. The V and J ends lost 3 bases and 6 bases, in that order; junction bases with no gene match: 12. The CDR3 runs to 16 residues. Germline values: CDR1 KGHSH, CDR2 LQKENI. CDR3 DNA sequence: TGTGCCAGCTCACCGGCTTTGGGGACAGGCCCATCTGAAGCTTTCTTT. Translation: CASSPALGTGPSEAFF. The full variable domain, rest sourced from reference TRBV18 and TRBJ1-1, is NAGVMQNPRHLVRRRGQEARLRCSPMKGHSHVYWYRQLPEEGLKFMVYLQKENIIDESGMPKERFSAEFPKEGPSILRIQQVVRGDSAAYFCASSPALGTGPSEAFFGQGTRLTVV.

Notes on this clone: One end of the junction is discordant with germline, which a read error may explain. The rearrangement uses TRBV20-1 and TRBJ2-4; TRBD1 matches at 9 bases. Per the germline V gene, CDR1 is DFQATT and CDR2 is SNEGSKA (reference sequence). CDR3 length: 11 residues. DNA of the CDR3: TGCAGTGCTACAACCGGGACAGGGAGTTTCTTC. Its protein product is CSATTGTGSFF.

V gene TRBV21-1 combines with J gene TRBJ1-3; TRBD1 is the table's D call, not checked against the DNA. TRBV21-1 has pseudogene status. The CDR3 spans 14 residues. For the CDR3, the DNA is TGTGCCAGCAATCCTCAACAGGGTAGAAACACCATATATTTT. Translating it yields CASNPQQGRNTIYF.

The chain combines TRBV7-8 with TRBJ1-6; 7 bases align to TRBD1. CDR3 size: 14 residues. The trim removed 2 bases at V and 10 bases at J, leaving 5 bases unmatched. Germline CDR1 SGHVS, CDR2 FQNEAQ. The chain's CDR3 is CASSLRGLESPLHF. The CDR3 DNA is TGTGCCAGCAGCTTAAGGGGGCTGGAGTCACCCCTCCACTTT.

The CDR3 coding sequence is TGTGCCATCAGTGGTCCGGGACAGGGGGATAACCAGGAGGGATTTAAGGTCACAGATACGCAGTATTTT. It is translated as CAISGPGQGDNQEGFKVTDTQYF. The chain recombines TRBV10-3 with TRBJ2-3, with 11 bases matching TRBD1. Germline-derived CDR1 and CDR2 are ENHRY and SYGVKD. The CDR3 has 23 amino acids. Unmatched junction bases numbered 26, after V lost 4 bases and J lost 2 bases.

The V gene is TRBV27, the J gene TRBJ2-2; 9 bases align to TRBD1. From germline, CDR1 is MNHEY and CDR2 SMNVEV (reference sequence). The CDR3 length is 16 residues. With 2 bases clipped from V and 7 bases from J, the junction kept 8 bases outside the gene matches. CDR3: CASSLGWDRVGGELFF. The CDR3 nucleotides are TGTGCCAGCAGTTTAGGATGGGACAGGGTTGGCGGGGAGCTGTTTTTT.

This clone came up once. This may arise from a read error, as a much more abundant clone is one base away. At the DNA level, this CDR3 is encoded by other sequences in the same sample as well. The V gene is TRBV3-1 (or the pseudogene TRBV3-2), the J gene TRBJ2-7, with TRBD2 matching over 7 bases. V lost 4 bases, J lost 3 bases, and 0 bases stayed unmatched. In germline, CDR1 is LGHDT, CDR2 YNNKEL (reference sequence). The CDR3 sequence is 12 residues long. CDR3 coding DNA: TGTGCCAGCAGCCCTAGCGGCTACGAGCAGTACTTC. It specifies CASSPSGYEQYF.

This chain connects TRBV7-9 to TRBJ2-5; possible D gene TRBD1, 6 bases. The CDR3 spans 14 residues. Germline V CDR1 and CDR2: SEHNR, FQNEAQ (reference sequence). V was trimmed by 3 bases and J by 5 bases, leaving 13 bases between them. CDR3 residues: CASSFLGAWETQYF. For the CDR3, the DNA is TGTGCCAGCAGCTTCCTGGGGGCGTGGGAGACCCAGTACTTC.